The next 2 T cell receptor beta chains were all read from a single sample in a study of T-cell memory formation after mild COVID-19. TCRdb passed the 5' RACE reads through MiXCR, listing each CDR3 protein once. The sample lists about 150,000 distinct CDR3 sequences, 20% to 25% seen once, with approximately 25% in the top ten. The sequencing sample was made of PBMCs or a T cell subset sorted from them (not recorded which). These receptors were obtained from an adult woman who had mild COVID-19 (a few samples of this study predate the infection). Cell type and time point are not known.

This clonotype was found a few times. The chain is built from TRBV12-3 or TRBV12-4 and TRBJ1-2; D call uncertain. V was clipped by 4 bases and J by 1 base, with 7 bases between them. This CDR3 spans 13 amino acids. CDR3 in DNA: TGTGCCAGCAGTTATTACAGTAACTATGGCTACACCTTC. This gives the protein CASSYYSNYGYTF.

The CDR3 bases are TGTGCCAGCAGCTTGGAGGGACTAGCGGGAGGAGAGCAGTACTTC. This translates into CASSLEGLAGGEQYF. This chain links TRBV5-5 with TRBJ2-7; 15 bases are a match to TRBD2. This CDR3 contains 15 residues. J lost 7 bases, V lost 0 bases, and 2 bases had no gene match. Germline V CDR1 and CDR2: SGHKS, YYEKEE (reference sequence).